This is a list of T cell receptor beta chains from one sample in a study of blood T cell repertoires in COVID-19. Some clones are missing from TCRdb's copy, which holds only in-frame ones; the method was immunoSEQ multiplex PCR. The profile covers 300,000 to 450,000 clones, with around 84% appearing a single time and under 1.2% taken by the ten largest. The source material was peripheral blood. The source of these receptors is a human donor with acute or convalescent COVID-19. The donor label of this sample is uncertain. CDR3s include the opening cysteine and the closing phenylalanine or tryptophan. Each record gives: J gene, clone size, D gene, V gene, CDR3 DNA, CDR3 protein. D genes are given only for firm matches. Size is stated for part of the rows, as once, few or many counts, or as a class when the clone is expanded.

TRBJ1-6 | NA | NA | TRBV18 | TGTGCCAGCTCACCACCAGCAGGATTCAATTCACCCCTCCACTTT | CASSPPAGFNSPLHF
TRBJ1-2 | NA | NA | TRBV7-6 | TGTGCCAGCAGCTTAGAGGCGAAAGGGGAAGTTAATGGCTACACCTTC | CASSLEAKGEVNGYTF
TRBJ2-2 | few | NA | TRBV15 | TGTGCCACGGGGGACACGAACACCGGGGAGCTGTTTTTT | CATGDTNTGELFF
TRBJ2-3 | NA | TRBD2 | TRBV30 | TGTGCCTGGAGTTACAGCGGGGGTAACCGCCGGACCACAGATACGCAGTATTTT | CAWSYSGGNRRTTDTQYF
TRBJ1-1 | NA | NA | TRBV7-6 | TGTGCCAGCAGCTTACACGATTTCGGGGGGTTGGGGGACACTGAAGCTTTCTTT | CASSLHDFGGLGDTEAFF
TRBJ2-7 | NA | TRBD2 | TRBV5-1 | TGCGCCAGCAGCTTTGCGGGGGGGCAGGGCTACGAGCAGTACTTC | CASSFAGGQGYEQYF
TRBJ1-1 | NA | TRBD1 | TRBV6-5 | TGTGCCAGCACCAAGGACAGGGGGCAAACTGAAGCTTTCTTT | CASTKDRGQTEAFF
TRBJ1-2 | NA | TRBD1 | TRBV18 | TGTGCCAGCTCACCCCGGACAGGGGATGGCTACACCTTC | CASSPRTGDGYTF
TRBJ2-5 | NA | NA | TRBV9 | TGTGCCAGCAGCGAGGCCCAGGGGGGCCTCGTGGACCAAGAGACCCAGTACTTC | CASSEAQGGLVDQETQYF
TRBJ2-7 | NA | TRBD2 | TRBV27 | TGTGCCAGCAGTTCGCATGGGAGGGGATCCTCCTACGAGCAGTACTTC | CASSSHGRGSSYEQYF
TRBJ2-5 | NA | NA | TRBV11-2 | TGTGCCAGCAGCGCCCATGGTCGGGAGTCGGGCCAGTACTTC | CASSAHGRESGQYF
TRBJ1-5 | NA | NA | TRBV21-1 | TGTGCCAGCAGCAAAAGGGGGCGGGAGCCCCAGCATTTT | CASSKRGREPQHF